The sequence of this T cell receptor beta chain was determined in a study of blood T cell repertoires in COVID-19. About the study: The analysed material was cDNA or gDNA that came from T cells, B-cell-depleted T cells, or PBMCs.

As handled by the study authors: Quantification of nucleated cells was approximated via reference gene primer amplification. Measured with immunoSEQ multiplex PCR; TCRdb has only the in-frame clones, and not every one. From that table come the V and J calls and clone size; the DNA was used to work out D and trimming. This table has under 100,000 clones, about 90% appearing once. In germline, CDR1 is GTSNPN, CDR2 SVGIG (reference sequence). V shed 2 bases and J 4 bases; nucleotides not matched to a gene: 3. This CDR3 is built from 13 residues. The origin of this receptor is a human donor in a cohort sampled during active COVID-19. The V call is TRBV30, the J call TRBJ1-2; 8 bases map to TRBD1. Specimen: peripheral blood. The DNA for the CDR3 is TGTGCCTGGAGTCGTGACAGGGGCTATGGCTACACCTTC. This gives the protein CAWSRDRGYGYTF. Based on the CDR3 plus reference TRBV30 and TRBJ1-2, the full variable domain is SQTIHQWPATLVQPVGSPLSLECTVEGTSNPNLYWYRQAAGRGLQLLFYSVGIGQISSEVPQNLSASRPQDRQFILSSKKLLLSDSGFYLCAWSRDRGYGYTFGSGTRLTVV.